The 6 T cell receptor beta chains listed next were all sequenced from one sample in a study of cytomegalovirus exposure and HLA in healthy donors (dated by TCRdb to about 2017). The library was made by the immunoSEQ multiplex PCR assay. For the multiplex PCR, a mixture combining 60 forward primers for TCR Vbeta segments and 13 reverse primers for TCR Jbeta segments was used. What TCRdb holds here is the immuneACCESS table cut down to in-frame rearrangements. Part of the clones is not present; checked against another copy, under half of the missing clones reflect an unresolved V gene, and the others are unexplained. The sample table lists fewer than 180,000 clones, around 60% of them with a count of one. Clones ranked in the top ten supply 6% to 8.5% of the sample. Specimen: PBMCs. The receptors come from an older woman in good health and CMV-seropositive.

This chain joins TRBV15 and TRBJ1-1; 11 bases are a match to TRBD1. The CDR3 runs to 16 residues. V was pared by 3 bases and J by 3 bases, with 6 bases of the junction left unmatched. From germline, CDR1 is LNHNV and CDR2 YYDKDF (reference sequence). The CDR3 DNA reads TGTGCCACCAGCAGCACCGGGACAGGGGGGGACACTGAAGCTTTCTTT. Translating it yields CATSSTGTGGDTEAFF.

This clone was seen once. The rearrangement links TRBV5-6 to TRBJ2-7; 7 nucleotides align to TRBD1. J was trimmed by 2 bases and V by 4 bases; bases with no gene match: 9. This CDR3 comprises 15 residues. Germline assignment: CDR1 SGHDT and CDR2 YYEEEE. CDR3 nucleotides: TGTGCCAGCAGCCGAGGGACAGCTCTTCCCTACGAGCAGTACTTC. The encoded protein is CASSRGTALPYEQYF.

This sequence joins TRBV28 and TRBJ2-7, with TRBD1 matching 9 bases. Trimming removed 3 bases from V and 2 bases from J; junction bases left unmatched: 5. Germline CDR1 is MDHEN and CDR2 is SYDVKM. This CDR3 region has 15 residues. The DNA of the CDR3 is TGTGCCAGCAGTTTTGGCGGGACAGGGACCTACGAGCAGTACTTC. This gives the protein CASSFGGTGTYEQYF.

The chain links TRBV6-5 to TRBJ1-2, with D unresolved. In germline, CDR1 is MNHEY, CDR2 SVGAGI. This CDR3 comprises 13 residues. The V end lost 6 bases, the J end lost 4 bases, and 12 bases lay between the germline ends. The CDR3 DNA reads as TGTGCCAGCAGCCGAGGACTAGGCTATGGCTACACCTTC. Residues: CASSRGLGYGYTF.

The chain joins TRBV5-1 to TRBJ1-2, with TRBD1 matching 9 bases. This CDR3 region has 15 residues. Trimming took 4 bases from V and 2 from J; bases not matched to a gene: 6. Germline V gives CDR1 SGHRS, CDR2 YFSETQ. DNA of the CDR3: TGCGCCAGCAGCGGAACAGGGGGCGGAAACTATGGCTACACCTTC. Its protein product is CASSGTGGGNYGYTF.

This chain joins TRBV18 and TRBJ2-2, with 11 nucleotides matching TRBD2. Trimming removed 2 bases from V and 0 bases from J; junction bases left unmatched: 5. The germline V gene has CDR1 KGHSH and CDR2 LQKENI. The CDR3 length is 18 residues. DNA for the CDR3: TGTGCCAGCTCACCAAGACTAGCGGGGACCTCGAACACCGGGGAGCTGTTTTTT. It codes for CASSPRLAGTSNTGELFF.